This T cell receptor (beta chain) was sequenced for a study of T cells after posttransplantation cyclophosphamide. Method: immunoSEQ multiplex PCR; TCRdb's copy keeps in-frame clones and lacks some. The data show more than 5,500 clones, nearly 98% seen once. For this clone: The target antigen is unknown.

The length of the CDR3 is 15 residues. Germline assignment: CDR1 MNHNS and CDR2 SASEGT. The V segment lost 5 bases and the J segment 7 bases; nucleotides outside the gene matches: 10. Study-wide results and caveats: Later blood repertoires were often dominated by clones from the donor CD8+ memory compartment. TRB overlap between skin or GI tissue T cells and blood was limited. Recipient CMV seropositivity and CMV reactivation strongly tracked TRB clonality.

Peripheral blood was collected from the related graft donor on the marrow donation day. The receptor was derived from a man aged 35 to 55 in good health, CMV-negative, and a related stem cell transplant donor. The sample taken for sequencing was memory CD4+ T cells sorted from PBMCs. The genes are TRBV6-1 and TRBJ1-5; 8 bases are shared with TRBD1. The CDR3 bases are TGTGCCAGCAGTCGGACAGGGCCCGAGGGGCAGCCCCAGCATTTT. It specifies CASSRTGPEGQPQHF.